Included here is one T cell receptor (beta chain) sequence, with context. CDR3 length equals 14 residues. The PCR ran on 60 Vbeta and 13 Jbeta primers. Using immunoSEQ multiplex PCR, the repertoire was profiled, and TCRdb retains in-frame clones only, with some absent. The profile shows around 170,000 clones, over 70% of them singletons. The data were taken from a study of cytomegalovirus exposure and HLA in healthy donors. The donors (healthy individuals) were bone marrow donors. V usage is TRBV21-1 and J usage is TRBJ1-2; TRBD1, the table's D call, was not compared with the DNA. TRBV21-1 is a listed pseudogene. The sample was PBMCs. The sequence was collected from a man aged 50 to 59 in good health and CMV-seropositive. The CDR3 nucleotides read TGTGCCAGCAGCCTGGACAGGGGCGCCTATGGCTACACCTTC. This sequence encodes CASSLDRGAYGYTF.